The clone carrying this TCR beta chain has only a few counts. A second PCR of roughly 7 to 11 cycles used a sample-barcoded 5' primer and a J-beta primer mix. From the 5' RACE reads, TCRdb called clonotypes with MiXCR, one entry per CDR3 protein. The table shows 750,000 to 950,000 distinct CDR3 sequences, with about 26% occurring only once. The record originates from a study of blood T cells in healthy people across ages. This CDR3 has 14 residues. Germline V gene data show CDR1 as MDHEN and CDR2 as SYDVKM. V lost 7 bases and J lost 3, with 12 bases in between. These data also featured in a second study, about T cells of mothers and their children.

V is TRBV28 and J is TRBJ1-4; TRBD1 might be the D (5 bases). The source material was blood. The sequence was collected from a boy aged 5-17 years in good health. CDR3: CASTPGGANEKLFF. The CDR3 nucleotides read TGTGCCAGCACCCCCGGGGGGGCTAATGAAAAACTGTTTTTT.